This entry features one T cell receptor (beta chain) sequence. The sample originates from a study of CD8 T cells in ankylosing spondylitis. The V gene lost 0 bases and the J gene lost 7 bases, with 19 bases spanning the gap. The CDR3 loop spans 17 amino acids. Germline CDR1 reads SGHVS; CDR2 reads FQNEAQ. TCRdb reprocessed the 5' RACE reads via MiXCR and lists one record per CDR3 protein. This sample yields 200,000 to 300,000 distinct CDR3 sequences, of which roughly 32% are seen a single time; roughly 4.2% belongs to the top ten. This receptor was identified in a male donor with ankylosing spondylitis or in good health (not recorded which). Input material: blood, either unsorted or a sorted T cell fraction (not recorded which). This chain uses TRBV7-8 with TRBJ2-1, with D possibly matching TRBD2 (6 bases). The CDR3 loop reads CASSLAQRAGQHNEQFF. For the CDR3, the DNA is TGTGCCAGCAGCTTAGCTCAGAGAGCGGGCCAACATAATGAGCAGTTCTTC.